This T cell receptor (beta chain) comes out of a study of technical replicates of blood from a few donors. Measured with immunoSEQ multiplex PCR; TCRdb has only the in-frame clones, and not every one. Of 65,000 to 85,000 clones listed, about 90% were seen once; the top ten hold approximately 0.3%. The CDR3 is made up of 14 amino acids. V gave up 6 bases and J gave up 4 bases; unmatched junction bases: 8. Germline CDR1 LNHDA, CDR2 SQIVND (reference sequence). The chain links TRBV19 to TRBJ1-2; TRBD1 aligns across 7 bases. The sample taken for sequencing was T cells isolated from PBMCs. The TCR comes from a human donor in good health. The CDR3 protein is CASSSGGPFYGYTF. CDR3 nucleotides: TGTGCCAGTAGCTCAGGGGGACCTTTCTATGGCTACACCTTC.